This T cell receptor (beta chain) was obtained from a study of blood T cells in healthy people across ages. Germline values: CDR1 SEHNR, CDR2 FQNEAQ (reference sequence). The CDR3 runs 12 residues. As concerns this clonotype: This may arise from a read error, as a much more abundant clone is one base away.

The authors ran a second PCR of 7 to 11 cycles using a sample-barcoded 5' primer and a J-beta primer mix. MiXCR was run by TCRdb on the 5' RACE reads, yielding one entry per CDR3 protein. Of around 600,000 distinct CDR3 sequences in the sample, 45% to 55% are singletons; the top ten hold just under 25%. The donors, aged roughly 6 to 90, were healthy Caucasians from Russia. Total RNA amounts of at least 5.5 micrograms were extracted per sample. The TCR originated in an elderly man in good health. This sequence joins TRBV7-9 and TRBJ1-5, with unresolved D. Sequenced material: blood. The CDR3, as DNA: TGTGCCAGCGGCTTTGACAATCAGCCCCAGCATTTT. It yields the protein CASGFDNQPQHF.